Listed here are 10 T cell receptor beta chains from one sample, sequenced in a study of blood T cell repertoires in COVID-19. TCRdb's copy holds only in-frame clones and misses some; the assay was immunoSEQ multiplex PCR. The data contain around 200,000 clones, about 85% of them singletons. Sequencing input: peripheral blood. Source of these receptors: a woman of 80 years or more with acute or convalescent COVID-19.

The J gene is TRBJ2-1, the V gene TRBV20-1; 8 bases map to TRBD1. J lost 12 bases, V lost 6 bases, and 7 bases had no gene match. The CDR3 length is 11 residues. The germline CDR1 and CDR2 sequences are DFQATT and SNEGSKA (reference sequence). CDR3 sequence reads: CSASQGVGQFF. The CDR3 coding sequence is TGCAGTGCGTCACAGGGGGTAGGGCAGTTCTTC.

V gene TRBV6-5 combines with J gene TRBJ1-5; a weak D match, TRBD1 (6 bases). CDR1 and CDR2 from the germline V gene are MNHEY and SVGAGI. Trimming took 7 bases from V and 5 from J, leaving 18 bases between them. The length of the CDR3 is 15 residues. The CDR3 is CASTYHRDTYQPQHF. DNA of the CDR3: TGTGCCAGCACCTACCACCGGGACACCTATCAGCCCCAGCATTTT.

This chain links TRBV7-9 with TRBJ1-2; 9 nucleotides match TRBD1. V dropped 3 bases and J dropped 8; count of bases not matched to a gene: 4. Germline V gene data show CDR1 as SEHNR and CDR2 as FQNEAQ (reference sequence). The CDR3 is made up of 13 amino acids. The CDR3 DNA sequence: TGTGCCAGCAGCTTCCGGGACAGGGAGGGCTACACCTTC. Amino acid sequence: CASSFRDREGYTF.

V usage is TRBV19 and J usage is TRBJ2-3; tentatively, D is TRBD2 (6 bases). This CDR3 spans 15 amino acids. CDR1 and CDR2 (germline): LNHDA, SQIVND (reference sequence). Trimming shortened V by 4 bases and J by 2 bases, and 13 bases separated the two germline ends. The CDR3, as DNA: TGTGCCAGTAGTACCCGTGCGGGAACCACAGATACGCAGTATTTT. Translated, it gives CASSTRAGTTDTQYF.

V gene TRBV11-2 combines with J gene TRBJ2-1; TRBD2 matches 8 bases. Germline assignment: CDR1 SGHAT and CDR2 FQNNGV. This CDR3 is 14 amino acids long. The junction had 4 bases not matched to a gene; V was cut back by 3 bases and J by 6 bases. The CDR3 nucleotides read TGTGCCAGCAGCTTGAGCGGGAGCATCAATGAGCAGTTCTTC. Protein: CASSLSGSINEQFF.

The chain carries TRBV20-1 and TRBJ1-2; D gene unclear. The germline CDR1 and CDR2 sequences are DFQATT and SNEGSKA (reference sequence). V was trimmed by 4 bases and J by 10 bases, leaving 19 bases between them. This CDR3 has 13 amino acids. The CDR3 is CSAIEPGRGVYTF. CDR3 sequence (DNA): TGCAGTGCTATTGAGCCCGGACGGGGTGTCTACACCTTC.

DNA for the CDR3: TGTGCCAGCAGCCAAGATATCACGGGAGGAGATACGCAGTATTTT. Its protein product is CASSQDITGGDTQYF. The chain recombines TRBV3-1 (or the pseudogene TRBV3-2) with TRBJ2-3; 7 nucleotides line up with TRBD2. The CDR3 runs 15 residues. Trimming cost V 0 bases and J 5 bases; bases outside gene matches: 5. Germline CDR1 is LGHDT and CDR2 is YNNKEL (reference sequence).

The chain links TRBV11-2 to TRBJ1-2, with 8 bases lining up with TRBD1. Losses at the gene ends were 5 bases for V and 6 bases for J; bases not matched to a gene: 5. Looked up from germline, CDR1 is SGHAT and CDR2 is FQNNGV. CDR3 length equals 13 residues. The CDR3 sequence is CASSQGQGHGYTF. The CDR3 nucleotides are TGTGCCAGCAGCCAAGGACAGGGCCATGGCTACACCTTC.

In regard to this clone: This sample includes further DNA sequences coding for the same CDR3. CDR3 sequence (DNA): TGCGCCAGCAGCTTGGGGCCGAACACTGAAGCTTTCTTT. Its protein is CASSLGPNTEAFF. The chain links TRBV5-1 to TRBJ1-1; D is unclear. The CDR3 consists of 13 residues. Deletions cut 0 bases from V and 1 base from J, with 4 bases between. The germline CDR1 and CDR2 sequences are SGHRS and YFSETQ. The whole variable domain, filled in from reference TRBV5-1 and TRBJ1-1, reads KAGVTQTPRYLIKTRGQQVTLSCSPISGHRSVSWYQQTPGQGLQFLFEYFSETQRNKGNFPGRFSGRQFSNSRSEMNVSTLELGDSALYLCASSLGPNTEAFFGQGTRLTVV.

This clone has just one count. The chain joins TRBV2 to TRBJ1-1; D call uncertain. With 2 bases removed from V and 5 bases from J, the gap between germline ends came to 12 bases. The CDR3 sequence is 14 residues long. CDR1 SNHLY and CDR2 FYNNEI come from the germline V gene. CDR3 region: CASSEQVGWTEAFF. CDR3 coding DNA: TGTGCCAGCAGTGAACAGGTTGGTTGGACTGAAGCTTTCTTT.